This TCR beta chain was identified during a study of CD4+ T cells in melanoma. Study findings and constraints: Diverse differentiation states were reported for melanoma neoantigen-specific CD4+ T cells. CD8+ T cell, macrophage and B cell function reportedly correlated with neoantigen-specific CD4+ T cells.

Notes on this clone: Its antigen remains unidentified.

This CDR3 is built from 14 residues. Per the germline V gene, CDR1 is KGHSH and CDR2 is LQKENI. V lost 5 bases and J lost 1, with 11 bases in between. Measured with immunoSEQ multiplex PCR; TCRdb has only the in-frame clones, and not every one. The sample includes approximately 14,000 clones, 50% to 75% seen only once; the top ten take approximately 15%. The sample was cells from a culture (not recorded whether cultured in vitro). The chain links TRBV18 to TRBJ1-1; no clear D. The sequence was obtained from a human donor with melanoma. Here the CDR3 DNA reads TGTGCCAGCTCATCAGTTGGGCCGAACACTGAAGCTTTCTTT. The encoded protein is CASSSVGPNTEAFF.